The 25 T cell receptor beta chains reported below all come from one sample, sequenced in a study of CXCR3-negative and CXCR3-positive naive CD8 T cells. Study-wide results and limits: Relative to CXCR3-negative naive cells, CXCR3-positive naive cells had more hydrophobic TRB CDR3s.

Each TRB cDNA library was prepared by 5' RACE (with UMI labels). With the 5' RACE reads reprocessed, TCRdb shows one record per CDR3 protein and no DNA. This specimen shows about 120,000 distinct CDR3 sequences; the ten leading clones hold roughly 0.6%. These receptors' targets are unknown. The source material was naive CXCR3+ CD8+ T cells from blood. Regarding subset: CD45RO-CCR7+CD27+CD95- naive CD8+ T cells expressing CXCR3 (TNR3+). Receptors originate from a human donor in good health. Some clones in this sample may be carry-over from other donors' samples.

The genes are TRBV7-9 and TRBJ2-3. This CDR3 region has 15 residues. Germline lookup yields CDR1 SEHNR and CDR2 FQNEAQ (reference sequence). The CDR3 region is CASSPSGSDRDTQYF.

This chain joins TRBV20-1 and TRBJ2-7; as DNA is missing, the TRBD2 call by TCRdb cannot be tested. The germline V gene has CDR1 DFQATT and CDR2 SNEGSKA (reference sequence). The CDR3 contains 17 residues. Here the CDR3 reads CSARDQFSAGGPYEQYF.

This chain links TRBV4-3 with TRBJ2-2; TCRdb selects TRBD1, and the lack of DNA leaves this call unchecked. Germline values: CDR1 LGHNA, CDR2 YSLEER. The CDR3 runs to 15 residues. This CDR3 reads CASSQDRRGSGELFF.

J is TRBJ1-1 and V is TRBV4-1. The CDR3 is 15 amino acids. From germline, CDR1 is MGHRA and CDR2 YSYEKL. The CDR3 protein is CASSQAGSMNTEAFF.

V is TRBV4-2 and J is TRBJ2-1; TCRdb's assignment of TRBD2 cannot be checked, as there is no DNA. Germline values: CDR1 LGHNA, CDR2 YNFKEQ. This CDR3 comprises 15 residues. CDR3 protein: CASSQEVASGTEQFF.

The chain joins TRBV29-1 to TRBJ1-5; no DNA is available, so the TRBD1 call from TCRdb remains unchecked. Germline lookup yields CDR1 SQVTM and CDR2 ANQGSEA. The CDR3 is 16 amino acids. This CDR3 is CSVMHGGLCLSHPQHF.

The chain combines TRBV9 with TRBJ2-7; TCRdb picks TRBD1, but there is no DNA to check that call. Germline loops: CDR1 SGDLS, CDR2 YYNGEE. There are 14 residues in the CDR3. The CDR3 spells CASSEGQGAYEQYF.

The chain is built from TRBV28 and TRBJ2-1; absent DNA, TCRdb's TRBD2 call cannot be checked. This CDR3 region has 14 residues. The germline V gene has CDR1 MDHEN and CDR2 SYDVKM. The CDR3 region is CASSSGLAGLVRFF.

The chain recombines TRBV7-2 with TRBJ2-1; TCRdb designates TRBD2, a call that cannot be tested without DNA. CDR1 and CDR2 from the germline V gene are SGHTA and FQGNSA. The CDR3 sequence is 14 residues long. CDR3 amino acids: CASSLGLAGVEQFF.

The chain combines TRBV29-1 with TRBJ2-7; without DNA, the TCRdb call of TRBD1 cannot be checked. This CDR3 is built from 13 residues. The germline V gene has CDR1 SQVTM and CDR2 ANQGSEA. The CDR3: CSVPGTTTYEQYF.

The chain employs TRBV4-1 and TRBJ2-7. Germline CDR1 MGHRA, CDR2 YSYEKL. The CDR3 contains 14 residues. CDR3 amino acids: CASSQLDGSYEQYF.

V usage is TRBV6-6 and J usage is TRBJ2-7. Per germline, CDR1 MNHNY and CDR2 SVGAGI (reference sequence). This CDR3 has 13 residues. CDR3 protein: CASSYHVSYEQYF.

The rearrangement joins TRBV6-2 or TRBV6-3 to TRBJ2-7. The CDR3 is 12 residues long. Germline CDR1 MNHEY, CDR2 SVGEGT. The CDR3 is CASSGATYEQYF.

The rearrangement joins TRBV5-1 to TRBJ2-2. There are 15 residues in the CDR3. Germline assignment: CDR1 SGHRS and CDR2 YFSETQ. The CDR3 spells CASSWMRANTGELFF.

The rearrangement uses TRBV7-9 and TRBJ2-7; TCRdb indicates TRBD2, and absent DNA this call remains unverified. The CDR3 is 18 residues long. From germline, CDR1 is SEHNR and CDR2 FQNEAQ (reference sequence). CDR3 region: CASSSGLAGRTKSYEQYF. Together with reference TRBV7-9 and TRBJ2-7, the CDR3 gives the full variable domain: DTGVSQNPRHKITKRGQNVTFRCDPISEHNRLYWYRQTLGQGPEFLTYFQNEAQLEKSRLLSDRFSAERPKGSFSTLEIQRTEQGDSAMYLCASSSGLAGRTKSYEQYFGPGTRLTVT.

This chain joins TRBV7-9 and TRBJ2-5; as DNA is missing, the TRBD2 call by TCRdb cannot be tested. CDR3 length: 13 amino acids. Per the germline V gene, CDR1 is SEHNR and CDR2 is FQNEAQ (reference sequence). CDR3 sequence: CASSLPGLETQYF.

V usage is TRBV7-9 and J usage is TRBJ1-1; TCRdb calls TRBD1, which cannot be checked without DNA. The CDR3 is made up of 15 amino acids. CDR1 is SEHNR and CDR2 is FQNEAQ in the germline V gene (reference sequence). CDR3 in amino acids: CASSLARQGNTEAFF.

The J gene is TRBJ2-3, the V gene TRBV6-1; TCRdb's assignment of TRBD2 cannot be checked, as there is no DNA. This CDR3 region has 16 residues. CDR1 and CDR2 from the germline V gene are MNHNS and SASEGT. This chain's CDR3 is CASSLRDYPSTDTQYF.

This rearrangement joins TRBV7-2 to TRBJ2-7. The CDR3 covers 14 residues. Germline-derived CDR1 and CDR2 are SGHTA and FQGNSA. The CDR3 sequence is CASSLEPLDYEQYF. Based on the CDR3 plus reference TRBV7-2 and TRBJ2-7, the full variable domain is GAGVSQSPSNKVTEKGKDVELRCDPISGHTALYWYRQSLGQGLEFLIYFQGNSAPDKSGLPSDRFSAERTGGSVSTLTIQRTQQEDSAVYLCASSLEPLDYEQYFGPGTRLTVT.

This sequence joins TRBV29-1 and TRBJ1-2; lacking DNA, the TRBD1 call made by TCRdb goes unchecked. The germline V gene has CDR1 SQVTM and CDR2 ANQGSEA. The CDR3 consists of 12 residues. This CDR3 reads CSVDPGDYGYTF.

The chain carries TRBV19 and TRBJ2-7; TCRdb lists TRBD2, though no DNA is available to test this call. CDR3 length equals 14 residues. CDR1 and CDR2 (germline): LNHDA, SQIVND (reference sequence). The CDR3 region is CASSIAGSSREQYF.

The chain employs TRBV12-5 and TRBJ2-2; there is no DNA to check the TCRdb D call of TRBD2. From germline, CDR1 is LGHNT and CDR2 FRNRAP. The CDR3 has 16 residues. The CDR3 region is CASGLAGGPNTGELFF.

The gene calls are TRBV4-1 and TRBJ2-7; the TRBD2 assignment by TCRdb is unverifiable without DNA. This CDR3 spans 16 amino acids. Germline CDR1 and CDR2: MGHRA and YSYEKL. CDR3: CASSHLLAGGSYEQYF.

This CDR3 reads CASSLAYGSYEQYF. V is TRBV7-2 and J is TRBJ2-7. CDR3 length: 14 residues. The germline V gene has CDR1 SGHTA and CDR2 FQGNSA.

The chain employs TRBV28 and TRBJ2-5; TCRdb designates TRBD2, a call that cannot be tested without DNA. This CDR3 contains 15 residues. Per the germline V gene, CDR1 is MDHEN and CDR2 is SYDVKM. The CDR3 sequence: CASSLSLSGQETQYF.